This T cell receptor beta chain was sequenced during a study of blood T cell repertoires in COVID-19. Study overall: The United States, Italy and Spain supplied acute and convalescent COVID-19 samples. T cells, B-cell-depleted T cells, or PBMCs supplied cDNA or gDNA.

The V segment lost 0 bases and the J segment 0 bases; nucleotides outside the gene matches: 7. Germline V gene data show CDR1 as SGDLS and CDR2 as YYNGEE. The CDR3 has 17 amino acids. As processed by the authors: Nucleated cell counts were estimated from reference gene primer amplification. Profiled with immunoSEQ multiplex PCR; TCRdb holds only in-frame clones, not every one. Clonal size and the V and J genes are those of that table, whereas D and trimming came from the DNA. The sample holds about 110,000 clones, around four fifths seen once. This sequence was found in a woman between 70 and 85 years old with acute or convalescent COVID-19. This chain links TRBV9 with TRBJ2-3; 7 nucleotides line up with TRBD1. Sequencing was performed on peripheral blood. The CDR3 DNA follows: TGTGCCAGCAGCGTAGGTGGACAGGCAGCTAGCACAGATACGCAGTATTTT. Translating gives CASSVGGQAASTDTQYF.